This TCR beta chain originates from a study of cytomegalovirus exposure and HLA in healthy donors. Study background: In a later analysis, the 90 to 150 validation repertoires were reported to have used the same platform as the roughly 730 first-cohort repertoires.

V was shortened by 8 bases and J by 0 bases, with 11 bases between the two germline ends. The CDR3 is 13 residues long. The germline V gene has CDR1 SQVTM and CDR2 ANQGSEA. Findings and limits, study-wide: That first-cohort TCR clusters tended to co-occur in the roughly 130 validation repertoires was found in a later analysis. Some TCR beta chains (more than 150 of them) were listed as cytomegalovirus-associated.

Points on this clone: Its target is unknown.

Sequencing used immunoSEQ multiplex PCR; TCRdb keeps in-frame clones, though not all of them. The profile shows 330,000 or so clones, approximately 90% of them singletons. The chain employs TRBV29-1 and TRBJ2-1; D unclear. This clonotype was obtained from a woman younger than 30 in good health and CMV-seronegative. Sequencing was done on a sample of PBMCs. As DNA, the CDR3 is TGCAGCATCTCGAGGTCCTCCTACAATGAGCAGTTCTTC. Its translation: CSISRSSYNEQFF.